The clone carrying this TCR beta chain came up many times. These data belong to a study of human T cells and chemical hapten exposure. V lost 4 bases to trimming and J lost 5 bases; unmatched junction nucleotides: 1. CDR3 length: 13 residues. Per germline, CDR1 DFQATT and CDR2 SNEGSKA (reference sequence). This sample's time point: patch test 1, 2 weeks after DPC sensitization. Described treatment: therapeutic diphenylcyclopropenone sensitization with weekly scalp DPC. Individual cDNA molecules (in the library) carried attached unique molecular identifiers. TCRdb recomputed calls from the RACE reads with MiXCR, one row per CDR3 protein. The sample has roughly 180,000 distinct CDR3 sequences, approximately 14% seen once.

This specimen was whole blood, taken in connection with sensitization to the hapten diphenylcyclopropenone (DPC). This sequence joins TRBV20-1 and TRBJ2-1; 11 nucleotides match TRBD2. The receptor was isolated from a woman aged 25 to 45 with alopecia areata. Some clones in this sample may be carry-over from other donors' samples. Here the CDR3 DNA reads TGCAGTGCTAAGGGACTAGCGGACAATGAGCAGTTCTTC. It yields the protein CSAKGLADNEQFF.